This is a list of T cell receptor beta chains from one sample in a study of blood T cell repertoires in COVID-19. Here immunoSEQ multiplex PCR was the method, and the copy in TCRdb shows in-frame clones only, minus some. The sample lists hundreds of thousands of clones, around 84% seen once, with less than 20% in the top ten. Sequencing was performed on PBMCs or T cells enriched from blood (not recorded which). These receptor sequences come from a man aged 18 to 30 who had recovered from COVID-19. CDR3s include the opening cysteine and the closing phenylalanine or tryptophan. D genes are given only for firm matches. A row's size may be missing; if present it is once, few, many or a size class.

>TRBJ1-2|TRBV5-1|NA|NA
CASSPEGGPYGYTF
TGCGCCAGCAGCCCAGAGGGAGGACCCTATGGCTACACCTTC
>TRBJ1-4|TRBV10-1|NA|TRBD1
CASSGGQGPNEKLFF
TGCGCCAGCAGTGGTGGACAGGGGCCTAATGAAAAACTGTTTTTT
>TRBJ1-1|TRBV4-2|NA|TRBD1
CASSFFSTGDYEAFF
TGTGCCAGCAGCTTTTTTTCTACAGGGGATTATGAAGCTTTCTTT
>TRBJ1-5|TRBV7-6|NA|NA
CASSPYHSTVSNQPQHF
TGTGCCAGCAGCCCATATCACTCGACTGTTAGCAATCAGCCCCAGCATTTT
>TRBJ1-4|TRBV7-9|NA|TRBD1
CASSARQGQNEKLFF
TGTGCCAGCAGCGCCCGACAGGGGCAGAATGAAAAACTGTTTTTT
>TRBJ2-5|TRBV15|NA|NA
CATSRDPPSRQEAQYF
TGTGCCACCAGCAGAGATCCCCCTAGCAGACAAGAGGCCCAGTACTTC
>TRBJ1-1|TRBV6-5|NA|TRBD1
CASTTGVGTEAFF
TGTGCCAGCACAACAGGGGTGGGCACTGAAGCTTTCTTT
>TRBJ2-7|TRBV2|NA|NA
CASSTGNYEQYF
TGTGCCAGCAGTACAGGGAACTACGAGCAGTACTTC
>TRBJ1-1|TRBV25-1|NA|NA
CASSDRLNGMNTEAFF
TGTGCCAGCAGTGACCGACTTAACGGGATGAACACTGAAGCTTTCTTT
>TRBJ2-7|TRBV4-1|NA|NA
CASSQGSRIFYEQYF
TGCGCCAGCAGCCAAGGTTCGAGGATATTTTACGAGCAGTACTTC
>TRBJ2-4|TRBV19|NA|TRBD1
CASSIWTGIAINIQYF
TGTGCCAGTAGTATCTGGACAGGCATCGCAATAAACATTCAGTACTTC
>TRBJ2-3|TRBV4-1|NA|TRBD2
CASSPPTSSVDTQYF
TGCGCCAGCAGCCCACCGACTAGCTCGGTAGATACGCAGTATTTT
>TRBJ2-7|TRBV18|NA|NA
CASSPPSGSSYEQYF
TGTGCCAGCTCACCACCCAGCGGTTCATCCTACGAGCAGTACTTC
>TRBJ1-2|TRBV5-4|NA|NA
CASSRWSVDHLIGYTF
TGTGCCAGCAGCCGATGGAGCGTGGATCATCTAATAGGCTACACCTTC
>TRBJ1-3|TRBV4-1|NA|NA
CASSLGSGSSGNTIYF
TGCGCCAGCAGCCTTGGCTCAGGAAGCTCTGGAAACACCATATATTTT
>TRBJ2-7|TRBV28|NA|NA
CASSFSGQAYEQYF
TGTGCCAGCAGTTTTTCAGGGCAGGCCTACGAGCAGTACTTC
>TRBJ2-1|TRBV9|NA|TRBD2
CASSVVGTRGNNEQFF
TGTGCCAGCAGCGTAGTCGGGACTAGGGGGAACAATGAGCAGTTCTTC
>TRBJ1-4|TRBV4-1|NA|TRBD1
CASSQGQSNEKLFF
TGCGCCAGCAGCCAGGGACAGTCAAATGAAAAACTGTTTTTT
>TRBJ1-5|TRBV6-5|NA|TRBD1
CASSWGQSVGPQHF
TGTGCCAGCAGTTGGGGACAGTCAGTTGGGCCCCAGCATTTT
>TRBJ2-5|TRBV3-1/TRBV3-2|NA|NA
CASSQGRVLRETQYF
TGTGCCAGCAGCCAAGGACGGGTACTCCGGGAGACCCAGTACTTC
>TRBJ1-5|TRBV1|once|NA
CTSSQDVWQLSNQPQHF
TGCACCAGCAGCCAAGATGTTTGGCAATTAAGCAATCAGCCCCAGCATTTT
>TRBJ1-1|TRBV28|NA|NA
CASSTTTQNRAEAFF
TGTGCCAGCAGCACAACTACCCAGAACAGGGCTGAAGCTTTCTTT
>TRBJ1-1|TRBV15|NA|NA
CATSRDWRGTNTEAFF
TGTGCCACCAGCAGAGATTGGAGGGGAACCAACACTGAAGCTTTCTTT
>TRBJ2-1|TRBV3-1/TRBV3-2|NA|NA
CASSPRYRGIDEQFF
TGTGCCAGCAGCCCAAGATATAGGGGCATCGATGAGCAGTTCTTC
>TRBJ2-7|TRBV19|few|NA
CASSVRLSVEQYF
TGTGCCAGTAGTGTCAGGTTATCCGTCGAGCAGTACTTC
>TRBJ1-3|TRBV30|many|NA
CAWSVGYTIYF
TGTGCCTGGAGTGTCGGGTACACCATATATTTT
>TRBJ1-3|TRBV19|NA|NA
CASSIFQEAGRGNTIYF
TGTGCCAGTAGTATCTTCCAGGAAGCTGGCCGGGGAAACACCATATATTTT
>TRBJ1-2|TRBV19|NA|NA
CASSIRQGGYGYTF
TGTGCCAGTAGTATAAGGCAGGGAGGTTATGGCTACACCTTC
>TRBJ2-7|TRBV7-3|NA|TRBD1
CASSLQTGNEQYF
TGTGCCAGCAGCCTACAGACAGGGAACGAGCAGTACTTC
>TRBJ1-1|TRBV7-2|NA|NA
CASSPGGSLNTEAFF
TGTGCCAGCAGCCCAGGAGGGAGTTTGAACACTGAAGCTTTCTTT
>TRBJ2-1|TRBV10-1|NA|TRBD2
CASTEKRGMNNEQFF
TGCGCCAGCACCGAAAAGCGGGGGATGAACAATGAGCAGTTCTTC
>TRBJ2-2|TRBV4-1|NA|NA
CASSQGRDTGELFF
TGCGCCAGCAGCCAAGGAAGAGACACCGGGGAGCTGTTTTTT
>TRBJ2-5|TRBV12-3/TRBV12-4|once|TRBD2
CASSLTGGGTQYF
TGTGCCAGCAGTTTAACGGGGGGTGGGACCCAGTACTTC
>TRBJ1-1|TRBV5-4|NA|TRBD1
CASSVPGTGGTEAFF
TGTGCCAGCAGCGTCCCCGGGACAGGGGGAACTGAAGCTTTCTTT
>TRBJ1-3|TRBV18|NA|NA
CASSPTFGFGNTIYF
TGTGCCAGCTCACCCACTTTCGGGTTTGGAAACACCATATATTTT
>TRBJ2-1|TRBV7-3|NA|TRBD1
CASSWGQGRNEQFF
TGTGCCAGCAGCTGGGGACAGGGCAGGAATGAGCAGTTCTTC
>TRBJ1-6|TRBV19|NA|TRBD1
CASSDLAPGTVNSPLHF
TGTGCCAGTAGTGATCTCGCCCCAGGGACAGTCAATTCACCCCTCCACTTT
>TRBJ1-3|TRBV5-4|NA|NA
CASSQGAKSSGNTIYF
TGTGCCAGCAGCCAAGGGGCAAAGAGCTCTGGAAACACCATATATTTT
>TRBJ2-1|TRBV11-3|once|NA
CASSLVGGRYNEQFF
TGTGCCAGCAGCTTAGTAGGAGGACGGTACAATGAGCAGTTCTTC
>TRBJ1-2|TRBV30|few|TRBD1
CAWSLKDRDEGYTF
TGTGCCTGGAGTTTAAAGGACAGGGACGAAGGCTACACCTTC
>TRBJ1-2|TRBV30|NA|NA
CAWSGQNYGYTF
TGTGCCTGGAGTGGACAGAACTATGGCTACACCTTC
>TRBJ1-1|TRBV7-6|NA|NA
CASSQGHVNTEAFF
TGTGCCAGCAGCCAGGGACATGTGAACACTGAAGCTTTCTTT
>TRBJ1-2|TRBV27|NA|NA
CASSLKRRDYGYTF
TGTGCCAGCAGTTTGAAGAGGCGAGACTATGGCTACACCTTC
>TRBJ2-7|TRBV28|NA|TRBD2
CASNPRGSSGSNEQYF
TGTGCCAGCAACCCCAGGGGGTCTAGCGGGAGCAACGAGCAGTACTTC
>TRBJ2-7|TRBV28|NA|TRBD2
CASSRRLAGAYEQYF
TGTGCCAGCAGTCGAAGACTAGCGGGAGCCTACGAGCAGTACTTC
>TRBJ1-2|TRBV6-5|NA|TRBD1
CASSGTGGGYTF
TGTGCCAGCAGCGGGACAGGGGGTGGCTACACCTTC
>TRBJ1-2|TRBV27|NA|NA
CASSPRVANYGYTF
TGTGCCAGCAGTCCCCGCGTAGCTAACTATGGCTACACCTTC
>TRBJ1-4|TRBV7-8|NA|NA
CASSFQGWGNEKLFF
TGTGCCAGCAGCTTCCAGGGCTGGGGTAATGAAAAACTGTTTTTT
>TRBJ1-3|TRBV4-1|NA|NA
CASSPLEGSSGNTIYF
TGCGCCAGCAGCCCGCTGGAGGGTAGCTCTGGAAACACCATATATTTT
>TRBJ2-7|TRBV11-2|NA|NA
CASSPIAGYLSYEQYF
TGTGCCAGCAGCCCCATCGCGGGCTATCTCTCCTACGAGCAGTACTTC
>TRBJ1-1|TRBV5-1|NA|NA
CASSGGPGATEAFF
TGCGCCAGCAGCGGCGGGCCGGGAGCCACTGAAGCTTTCTTT
>TRBJ2-7|TRBV6-5|NA|TRBD2
CASSYYSGRNYEQYF
TGTGCCAGCAGTTACTATAGCGGGAGGAACTACGAGCAGTACTTC
>TRBJ2-7|TRBV5-1|NA|NA
CASSLVSGGTVSYEQYF
TGCGCCAGCAGCTTGGTGTCGGGGGGGACAGTATCCTACGAGCAGTACTTC
>TRBJ1-6|TRBV15|once|NA
CATSKEQLPNSPLHF
TGTGCCACCAGCAAAGAACAGCTGCCCAATTCACCCCTCCACTTT
>TRBJ1-6|TRBV7-9|few|NA
CASSFEGESPLHF
TGTGCCAGCAGCTTTGAGGGAGAATCACCCCTCCACTTT